The entry that follows covers one TCR beta chain sequence. The antigen remains unidentified. TCRdb recomputed calls from the RT-PCR reads with MiXCR, one row per CDR3 protein. This table has over 650,000 distinct CDR3 sequences, about 18% appearing once. This sample was included in a study of response to subunit inactivated influenza vaccine. Whole-study results and caveats: The authors suggested that every seasonal influenza vaccination recruits few new T cells.

The V gene's germline CDR1 is PRHDT and CDR2 FYEKMQ (reference sequence). Trimming stripped 3 bases from V and 2 bases from J, with 9 bases between. CDR3 length: 14 amino acids. The chain couples TRBV13 to TRBJ2-3; D is uncertain. The TCR was taken from a man aged 50-59 years who received an inactivated influenza vaccine. Sequencing was performed on PBMCs from blood, taken about 5 days after vaccination. The chain's CDR3 is CASSFEANTDTQYF. The CDR3, as DNA: TGTGCCAGCAGCTTCGAGGCGAACACAGATACGCAGTATTTT.